The 19 T cell receptor beta chains presented below share a single source sample, sequenced in a study of T cell responses to AZD1222 COVID-19 vaccine (dated by TCRdb to 2020 to 2022). The time point label of this sample denotes: baseline before first vaccination. Library preparation used the immunoSEQ multiplex PCR assay. This is the immuneACCESS table as TCRdb keeps it, with only in-frame sequences that have V and J called. A part of the clones is gone; compared with another copy, unresolved V genes explain less than half, and the rest is unexplained. The sample data list 200,000 or so clones, and approximately 92% of these were observed just once. Roughly 10% of the sample goes to the ten largest clones. Material: peripheral blood, obtained on day 0 of AZD1222 vaccination. These receptors were collected from an adult in good health.

The V gene is TRBV4-1, the J gene TRBJ2-7, with no clear D. Germline V gene data show CDR1 as MGHRA and CDR2 as YSYEKL. The CDR3 spans 14 residues. V gave up 0 bases and J gave up 7 bases, with 13 bases separating them. The CDR3 region has the DNA TGCGCCAGCAGCCAAGATGTTGGTGGTACGGAGCAGTACGTC. This gives the protein CASSQDVGGTEQYV.

The V gene is TRBV27, the J gene TRBJ1-1; tentatively, D is TRBD1 (6 bases). The length of the CDR3 is 13 residues. Trimming pared 4 bases from V and 2 bases from J, leaving 8 bases between. The germline V gene has CDR1 MNHEY and CDR2 SMNVEV (reference sequence). The CDR3 DNA sequence: TGTGCCAGCAGTTACAGGGCTAACACTGAAGCTTTCTTT. Residues: CASSYRANTEAFF.

The V gene is TRBV29-1, the J gene TRBJ2-3; 10 nucleotides agree with TRBD2. The CDR3 covers 13 residues. Trimming cost V 3 bases and J 6 bases; bases outside gene matches: 3. Per the germline V gene, CDR1 is SQVTM and CDR2 is ANQGSEA. The CDR3 spells CSVDSGLADTQYF. The DNA for the CDR3 is TGCAGCGTTGACTCGGGACTAGCGGATACGCAGTATTTT.

The rearrangement uses TRBV28 and TRBJ1-1; 8 bases are a match to TRBD1. The J segment lost 2 bases and the V segment lost 6 bases, leaving 5 bases of the junction unmatched. This CDR3 spans 14 amino acids. From germline, CDR1 is MDHEN and CDR2 SYDVKM. The CDR3 DNA reads TGTGCCAGCAGAAGGACAGGGACTAACACTGAAGCTTTCTTT. This translates into CASRRTGTNTEAFF. Full variable domain (missing parts from reference TRBV28 and TRBJ1-1): DVKVTQSSRYLVKRTGEKVFLECVQDMDHENMFWYRQDPGLGLRLIYFSYDVKMKEKGDIPEGYSVSREKKERFSLILESASTNQTSMYLCASRRTGTNTEAFFGQGTRLTVV.

This chain links TRBV10-3 with TRBJ2-7, with 9 nucleotides matching TRBD1. The CDR3 loop spans 14 amino acids. Trimming took 10 bases from V and 6 from J; bases not matched to a gene: 13. The V gene's germline CDR1 is ENHRY and CDR2 SYGVKD. For the CDR3, the DNA is TGTGCCAGCTCATCCTGGACAGGGGCTGGCGAGCAGTACTTC. It yields the protein CASSSWTGAGEQYF.

This chain uses TRBV27 with TRBJ1-1; 9 positions match TRBD1. This CDR3 is built from 13 residues. Per germline, CDR1 MNHEY and CDR2 SMNVEV (reference sequence). Losses at the gene ends were 5 bases for V and 8 bases for J; bases not matched to a gene: 6. CDR3 bases: TGTGCCAGCAGTGGGACAGGGTCTGGCGAAGCTTTCTTT. This sequence encodes CASSGTGSGEAFF.

The CDR3 sequence: CASSFGTGLRTDTQYF. Here the CDR3 DNA reads TGTGCCAGCAGCTTTGGGACAGGCCTACGCACAGATACGCAGTATTTT. The rearrangement joins TRBV7-3 to TRBJ2-3, with 8 bases lining up with TRBD1. The J segment lost 1 base and the V segment lost 3 bases, leaving 6 bases of the junction unmatched. Germline CDR1 and CDR2: SGHTA and FQGTGA. The length of the CDR3 is 16 residues.

CDR3: CAISDRQGGQPQHF. The CDR3 nucleotides are TGTGCCATCAGTGACCGACAGGGCGGCCAGCCCCAGCATTTT. The gene calls are TRBV10-3 and TRBJ1-5, with TRBD1 identical over 7 bases. The CDR3 totals 14 residues. Germline loops: CDR1 ENHRY, CDR2 SYGVKD. Trimming removed 3 bases from V and 7 bases from J; junction bases left unmatched: 6.

This rearrangement joins TRBV7-2 to TRBJ2-7; a possible D gene is TRBD1 (5 bases). The CDR3 contains 15 residues. Trimming cost V 10 bases and J 3 bases, with 22 bases left between them. CDR1 is SGHTA and CDR2 is FQGNSA in the germline V gene. CDR3 coding DNA: TGTGCCACCCGAGAGGACATTTCCTCAATCTACGAGCAGTACTTC. As protein: CATREDISSIYEQYF.

The gene calls are TRBV19 and TRBJ1-2, with no clear D. Deletions cut 5 bases from V and 4 bases from J, with 11 bases between. The germline V gene encodes CDR1 LNHDA and CDR2 SQIVND (reference sequence). This CDR3 has 13 amino acids. The CDR3 nucleotides read TGTGCCAGTAGTCCGGCCGGCCCCTATGGCTACACCTTC. Its translation: CASSPAGPYGYTF.

The table lists this clone with a few counts. This chain connects TRBV4-1 to TRBJ1-2, with TRBD1 as a possible D gene (5 bases). This CDR3 has 14 residues. Germline lookup yields CDR1 MGHRA and CDR2 YSYEKL. V lost 0 bases and J lost 8, with 13 bases in between. The CDR3, as DNA: TGCGCCAGCAGCCAAGATCAGGGTTCTCGAGGCTACACCTTC. It translates to CASSQDQGSRGYTF.

The rearrangement joins TRBV2 to TRBJ2-1, with D perhaps matching TRBD1 (6 bases). Trimming took 6 bases from V and 4 from J, leaving 19 bases between them. Germline V gene sequence: CDR1 SNHLY, CDR2 FYNNEI. This CDR3 is 16 amino acids long. CDR3 DNA sequence: TGTGCCAGCAGGCCCCGGGACACCGAGATATACAATGAGCAGTTCTTC. Translation gives CASRPRDTEIYNEQFF.

This rearrangement joins TRBV18 to TRBJ1-3; 9 nucleotides line up with TRBD1. Per germline, CDR1 KGHSH and CDR2 LQKENI. The CDR3 covers 14 residues. V lost 3 bases, J lost 4 bases, and 1 base stayed unmatched. DNA of the CDR3: TGTGCCAGCTCACCGGGGACAGGGGGAAACACCATATATTTT. Its protein is CASSPGTGGNTIYF.

The J gene is TRBJ1-3, the V gene TRBV9, with 11 bases that match TRBD1. Germline trimming cut 0 bases from V and 2 bases from J; bases unmatched to any gene: 4. The CDR3 extends over 17 amino acids. Germline CDR1 reads SGDLS; CDR2 reads YYNGEE. CDR3 in amino acids: CASSVVEDRGPGNTIYF. The DNA of the CDR3 is TGTGCCAGCAGCGTAGTGGAGGACAGGGGGCCTGGAAACACCATATATTTT.

This chain uses TRBV6-6 with TRBJ1-2; 8 bases are shared with TRBD1. CDR1 is MNHNY, CDR2 SVGAGI, per germline (reference sequence). CDR3 length: 15 residues. After removal of 8 bases from V and 8 bases from J, the junction contained 16 bases not matched to a gene. Written as DNA, the CDR3 is TGTGCCAGCCACCCGGGGGACAGGCTCCATCAGGGCTACACCTTC. This translates into CASHPGDRLHQGYTF.

This rearrangement joins TRBV5-4 to TRBJ2-3; 7 bases are a match to TRBD1. Germline V gene data show CDR1 as SGHNT and CDR2 as YYREEE (reference sequence). The V gene end was trimmed by 1 base and the J gene end by 7 bases; junction bases not matched to a gene: 6. CDR3 size: 14 residues. CDR3 DNA sequence: TGTGCCAGCAGCTTGCCCACAGGGGCAAATACGCAGTATTTT. Translation: CASSLPTGANTQYF.

The rearrangement uses TRBV28 and TRBJ2-3, with 8 bases matching TRBD1. The CDR3 is 16 amino acids. Germline values: CDR1 MDHEN, CDR2 SYDVKM. J was trimmed by 4 bases and V by 3 bases; bases with no gene match: 9. DNA for the CDR3: TGTGCCAGCAGTTTGGGTCTAACAGGGGGATCAGATACGCAGTATTTT. Translation gives CASSLGLTGGSDTQYF.

Note on this clone: Other DNA sequences of this sample code for an identical CDR3. The rearrangement links TRBV19 to TRBJ1-1; D ambiguous. V was shortened by 1 base and J by 2 bases, with 5 bases between the two germline ends. Per germline, CDR1 LNHDA and CDR2 SQIVND (reference sequence). CDR3 length equals 13 residues. In nucleotides, the CDR3 is TGTGCCAGTAGTATAGGGGGAAACACTGAAGCTTTCTTT. This codes for CASSIGGNTEAFF.

The V gene is TRBV7-6, the J gene TRBJ1-3; D is possibly TRBD1 (5 bases). The CDR3 has 18 residues. Germline lookup yields CDR1 SGHVS and CDR2 FNYEAQ. The V gene lost 4 bases and the J gene lost 1 base, with 20 bases spanning the gap. This chain's CDR3 is CASSSWSIRDESGNTIYF. CDR3 DNA: TGTGCCAGCAGCTCTTGGTCGATCAGGGATGAGTCTGGAAACACCATATATTTT.